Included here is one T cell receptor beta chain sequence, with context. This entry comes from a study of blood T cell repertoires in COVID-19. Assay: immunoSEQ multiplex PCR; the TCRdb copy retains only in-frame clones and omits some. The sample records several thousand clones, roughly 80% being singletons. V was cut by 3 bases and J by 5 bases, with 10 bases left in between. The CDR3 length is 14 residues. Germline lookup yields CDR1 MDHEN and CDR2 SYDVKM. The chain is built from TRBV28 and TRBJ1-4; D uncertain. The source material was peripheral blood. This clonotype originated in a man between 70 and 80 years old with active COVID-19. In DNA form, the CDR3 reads TGTGCCAGCAGTTTGGTGCCGGGAAATGAAAAACTGTTTTTT. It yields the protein CASSLVPGNEKLFF.